This passage covers 27 T cell receptor beta chains from one sample sequenced in a study of blood T cell repertoires in COVID-19. The data were produced by immunoSEQ multiplex PCR, yet TCRdb's version contains in-frame clones alone and is incomplete. The sample lists 90,000 to 100,000 clones, 65% to 85% occurring once. The material sequenced was peripheral blood. The receptors derive from a man aged 70-80 years with active or convalescent COVID-19.

The genes are TRBV2 and TRBJ2-7, with TRBD2 matching over 11 bases. CDR1 and CDR2 (germline): SNHLY, FYNNEI. The CDR3 loop spans 15 amino acids. V was clipped by 6 bases and J by 3 bases; unmatched bases: 7. CDR3 in DNA: TGTGCCAGCAGGGTTACTAGCGGGGGACACTACGAGCAGTACTTC. Encoded protein: CASRVTSGGHYEQYF.

The chain links TRBV3-1 (or the pseudogene TRBV3-2) to TRBJ1-1; D is perhaps TRBD1 (6 bases). Germline V gene lookup returns CDR1 LGHDT and CDR2 YNNKEL (reference sequence). The CDR3 is made up of 14 amino acids. With 3 bases removed from V and 4 bases from J, the gap between germline ends came to 12 bases. CDR3 residues: CASSHSGQSTEAFF. The CDR3 DNA follows: TGTGCCAGCAGCCATTCCGGACAGTCCACTGAAGCTTTCTTT.

This chain joins TRBV18 and TRBJ2-5; no definite D call. Per the germline V gene, CDR1 is KGHSH and CDR2 is LQKENI. Trimming removed 0 bases at V and 3 bases at J, with 5 bases between. This CDR3 contains 13 residues. CDR3 in DNA: TGTGCCAGCTCACCACCATCGGAAGAGACCCAGTACTTC. It codes for CASSPPSEETQYF.

V usage is TRBV21-1 and J usage is TRBJ2-7; the table's D call of TRBD1 was not tested on the DNA. TRBV21-1 is a recognized pseudogene. This CDR3 is built from 17 residues. The CDR3 region has the DNA TGTGCCAGCACGACGGGGGACGGACAGGGAAGTTCCTACGAGCAGTACTTC. This sequence encodes CASTTGDGQGSSYEQYF.

This clone appeared a few times. The rearrangement links TRBV27 to TRBJ1-1; D is possibly TRBD1 (5 bases). V lost 7 bases and J lost 5, with 26 bases in between. CDR1 and CDR2 (germline): MNHEY, SMNVEV (reference sequence). The CDR3 totals 17 residues. This CDR3 reads CASIFLGAAVGLTEAFF. CDR3 in DNA: TGTGCCAGCATTTTTCTTGGGGCGGCGGTCGGGCTTACTGAAGCTTTCTTT.

This clone was recorded only once. The junction shows a germline mismatch at one end, possibly a read error. The chain combines TRBV6-2 or TRBV6-3 with TRBJ2-7; tentative D call: TRBD2 (6 bases). Germline V gene sequence: CDR1 MNHEY, CDR2 SVGEGT. The CDR3 length is 14 residues. In nucleotides, the CDR3 is TGTGCCGGCAGTTACGGCGGGGAGCTCTACGAGCAGTACTTC. Translated: CAGSYGGELYEQYF.

CDR3 nucleotides: TGTGCCAGCAGTAATGGTAAAGGACAAGGCGGCTATGGCTACACCTTC. Translation: CASSNGKGQGGYGYTF. J is TRBJ1-2 and V is TRBV28; tentative D call: TRBD1 (5 bases). Trimming removed 5 bases at V and 4 bases at J, with 20 bases between. Germline CDR1 and CDR2: MDHEN and SYDVKM. The CDR3 runs to 16 residues.

The rearrangement uses TRBV28 and TRBJ1-1; a weak D match, TRBD1 (6 bases). From germline, CDR1 is MDHEN and CDR2 SYDVKM. V lost 6 bases and J 1 base, leaving 18 bases between the germline ends. This CDR3 comprises 16 residues. This CDR3 is CASSRPGAGANTEAFF. In nucleotides, the CDR3 is TGTGCCAGCAGCCGCCCCGGGGCAGGGGCGAACACTGAAGCTTTCTTT.

The V and J genes are TRBV2 and TRBJ2-1; TRBD2 might be the D (6 bases). The CDR3 sequence is 13 residues long. Looked up from germline, CDR1 is SNHLY and CDR2 is FYNNEI. V was shortened by 7 bases and J by 9 bases, with 16 bases between the two germline ends. The CDR3 reads CASTERQGGEQFF. The CDR3, as DNA: TGTGCCAGCACCGAACGTCAGGGAGGTGAGCAGTTCTTC.

The chain joins TRBV30 to TRBJ1-1; 9 nucleotides line up with TRBD1. CDR3 length: 13 residues. From germline, CDR1 is GTSNPN and CDR2 SVGIG (reference sequence). Trimming cost V 0 bases and J 11 bases; bases outside gene matches: 7. As DNA, the CDR3 is TGTGCCTGGAGTGTACGGACAGGGGATTACGCTTTCTTT. It translates to CAWSVRTGDYAFF. The whole variable domain, remainder taken from reference TRBV30 and TRBJ1-1, is SQTIHQWPATLVQPVGSPLSLECTVEGTSNPNLYWYRQAAGRGLQLLFYSVGIGQISSEVPQNLSASRPQDRQFILSSKKLLLSDSGFYLCAWSVRTGDYAFFGQGTRLTVV.

V and J are TRBV28 and TRBJ1-5; 8 bases line up with TRBD1. Germline trimming cut 6 bases from V and 0 bases from J; bases unmatched to any gene: 4. From germline, CDR1 is MDHEN and CDR2 SYDVKM. The CDR3 contains 15 residues. CDR3 sequence (DNA): TGTGCCAGCAGCCAGACAGGGGCTAGCAATCAGCCCCAGCATTTT. This codes for CASSQTGASNQPQHF.

The chain is built from TRBV5-6 and TRBJ1-1; D remains ambiguous. Germline V lookup: CDR1 SGHDT, CDR2 YYEEEE. V shed 3 bases and J shed 1 base, with 10 bases lying between them. This CDR3 has 14 residues. The CDR3 DNA reads as TGTGCCAGCAGCTCCACTAGCAAGAACACTGAAGCTTTCTTT. It codes for CASSSTSKNTEAFF.

This clone was detected a few times. The chain uses TRBV3-1 (or the pseudogene TRBV3-2) and TRBJ2-3; 7 bases match TRBD2. The junction had 3 bases not matched to a gene; V was cut back by 1 base and J by 2 bases. The CDR3 totals 15 residues. The germline CDR1 and CDR2 sequences are LGHDT and YNNKEL (reference sequence). CDR3 region: CASSQAGGTTDTQYF. DNA for the CDR3: TGTGCCAGCAGCCAAGCGGGGGGAACCACAGATACGCAGTATTTT.

In DNA, the CDR3 is TGTGCCAGCAGCTGGACAGGGGGCGGTGGCTACACCTTC. This encodes CASSWTGGGGYTF. The chain carries TRBV7-8 and TRBJ1-2, with 11 positions matching TRBD1. CDR1 and CDR2 (germline): SGHVS, FQNEAQ. The CDR3 spans 13 residues. The V gene end was trimmed by 4 bases and the J gene end by 7 bases; junction bases not matched to a gene: 2.

The genes are TRBV30 and TRBJ2-6; D call uncertain. V was cut by 0 bases and J by 0 bases, with 3 bases left in between. The CDR3 runs 14 residues. The germline gives CDR1 GTSNPN, CDR2 SVGIG (reference sequence). CDR3 DNA: TGTGCCTGGAGTGTACACTCTGGGGCCAACGTCCTGACTTTC. It yields the protein CAWSVHSGANVLTF.

The rearrangement joins TRBV2 to TRBJ2-5, with 8 positions matching TRBD1. This CDR3 is built from 14 residues. Germline CDR1 and CDR2: SNHLY and FYNNEI. V was pared by 7 bases and J by 5 bases, with 9 bases of the junction left unmatched. CDR3 bases: TGTGCCAGCATGAAGGACAGGGTAGGGGAGACCCAGTACTTC. Amino acids: CASMKDRVGETQYF.

The rearrangement joins TRBV3-1 (or the pseudogene TRBV3-2) to TRBJ2-5; tentatively, D is TRBD2 (5 bases). The CDR3 is 15 residues long. V lost 0 bases and J lost 4, with 12 bases in between. CDR1 and CDR2 (germline): LGHDT, YNNKEL (reference sequence). In DNA, the CDR3 is TGTGCCAGCAGCCAAGAATCCGGGGTAGGAGAGACCCAGTACTTC. Its translation: CASSQESGVGETQYF.

The chain employs TRBV6-6 and TRBJ1-4; no clear D gene. Germline CDR1 is MNHNY and CDR2 is SVGAGI (reference sequence). Trimming left V 4 bases short and J 7 bases short, with 19 bases between. The CDR3 covers 16 residues. This chain's CDR3 is CASSSQKVLPSEKLFF. The CDR3 coding sequence is TGTGCCAGCAGTTCCCAAAAAGTACTTCCCTCTGAAAAACTGTTTTTT.

The CDR3 here is CASSYSWGSGNTQYF. CDR3 nucleotides: TGTGCCAGCAGTTACTCCTGGGGTAGCGGTAATACGCAGTATTTT. The V gene is TRBV6-5, the J gene TRBJ2-3; TRBD2 might be the D (6 bases). Germline values: CDR1 MNHEY, CDR2 SVGAGI. There are 15 residues in the CDR3. The ends were cut back, 0 bases at V and 7 bases at J, with 14 bases in the middle.

V is TRBV18 and J is TRBJ2-7, with D perhaps TRBD2 (5 bases). This CDR3 region has 12 residues. V lost 4 bases to trimming and J lost 6 bases, with 10 bases between them. Germline-derived CDR1 and CDR2 are KGHSH and LQKENI. CDR3 sequence: CASSLGDFEQYF. Here the CDR3 DNA reads TGTGCCAGCTCACTCGGGGATTTCGAGCAGTACTTC. Full variable domain (remainder filled in from reference TRBV18 and TRBJ2-7): NAGVMQNPRHLVRRRGQEARLRCSPMKGHSHVYWYRQLPEEGLKFMVYLQKENIIDESGMPKERFSAEFPKEGPSILRIQQVVRGDSAAYFCASSLGDFEQYFGPGTRLTVT.

The DNA of the CDR3 is TGTGCCAGTAGTACCAGACTAGCGGGGGCCATTAGCTCCTACAATGAGCAGTTCTTC. Its translation is CASSTRLAGAISSYNEQFF. V usage is TRBV19 and J usage is TRBJ2-1; 12 positions match TRBD2. With 4 bases clipped from V and 0 bases from J, the junction kept 10 bases outside the gene matches. CDR1 is LNHDA and CDR2 is SQIVND in the germline V gene (reference sequence). The length of the CDR3 is 19 residues.

This chain connects TRBV24-1 to TRBJ2-1, with a possible D match to TRBD1 (6 bases). Trimming removed 4 bases from V and 4 bases from J, with 16 bases in between. Per the germline V gene, CDR1 is KGHDR and CDR2 is SFDVKD. CDR3 length: 16 amino acids. The CDR3 sequence is CATSDPDRNRYNEQFF. In DNA, the CDR3 is TGTGCCACCAGTGACCCCGACAGGAATAGATACAATGAGCAGTTCTTC.

This sequence joins TRBV7-8 and TRBJ2-7, with D possibly matching TRBD1 (6 bases). The CDR3 runs 13 residues. CDR1 SGHVS and CDR2 FQNEAQ come from the germline V gene. V lost 1 base, J lost 6 bases, and 10 bases lay in between. The CDR3 DNA reads TGTGCCAGCAGCTTAGGACAGGCCCTCGAGCAGTACTTC. This encodes CASSLGQALEQYF.

The chain uses TRBV19 and TRBJ1-3, with TRBD1 matching 7 bases. With 5 bases clipped from V and 0 bases from J, the junction kept 4 bases outside the gene matches. From germline, CDR1 is LNHDA and CDR2 SQIVND (reference sequence). There are 15 residues in the CDR3. The CDR3 region has the DNA TGTGCCAGTAGTTTGGGACAGCTCTCTGGAAACACCATATATTTT. Its translation is CASSLGQLSGNTIYF.

The CDR3 bases are TGTGCCAGCAGTCGAATCCAGGACAGGGCCTACGAGCAGTACTTC. Translating it yields CASSRIQDRAYEQYF. The gene calls are TRBV6-2 or TRBV6-3 and TRBJ2-7; 8 positions match TRBD1. Trimming removed 5 bases from V and 2 bases from J; junction bases left unmatched: 8. The CDR3 loop spans 15 amino acids. CDR1 and CDR2 (germline): MNHEY, SVGEGT.

This rearrangement joins TRBV19 to TRBJ1-2; 8 bases are shared with TRBD1. Trimming at V came to 6 bases and at J to 2 bases, leaving 2 bases not matched to a gene. The CDR3 sequence is 13 residues long. The germline V gene has CDR1 LNHDA and CDR2 SQIVND (reference sequence). The CDR3 reads CASRRTGNYGYTF. The CDR3 coding sequence is TGTGCCAGTAGACGGACAGGGAACTATGGCTACACCTTC.

The chain recombines TRBV28 with TRBJ1-2; D is unresolved. The CDR3 contains 13 residues. CDR1 is MDHEN and CDR2 is SYDVKM in the germline V gene. Deletions cut 1 base from V and 0 bases from J, with 3 bases between. The CDR3 DNA sequence: TGTGCCAGCAGTTTATTAACTAACTATGGCTACACCTTC. Translating gives CASSLLTNYGYTF.